This is a list of T cell receptor beta chains from one sample in a study of OX40 agonist ivuxolimab in advanced cancers. TCRdb keeps only in-frame clones here, not all; method: immunoSEQ multiplex PCR. This table has about 86,000 clones, about 94% appearing once. The input for sequencing was CD4+ or CD8+ T cells sorted from blood, taken in a trial of the OX40 agonist ivuxolimab. These receptors all stem from an adult with an advanced solid tumor such as melanoma, head and neck, liver or kidney cancer. The CDR3 runs from the conserved cysteine through the conserved F or W. Fields, in order: V gene, clone size, CDR3 length, CDR3 protein. Clone size is shown for a subset of rows, as once, few, many or a class of expanded clone.

>TRBV2|.|14
CASSAGTGDEKLFF
>TRBV18|.|13
CASSPGVDEKLFF
>TRBV5-1|.|15
CASSPGALARQTQYF
>TRBV5-8|.|15
CASSSRQGRSHEQFF
>TRBV5-1|.|14
CASSPGQSGETQYF
>TRBV2|once|15
CASTRTATGRYGYTF
>TRBV14|.|12
CASSHPPGLQYF
>TRBV11-2|few|12
CASRDSQETQYF
>TRBV7-2|.|13
CASSGDLSGELFF
>TRBV5-5|.|16
CASSLWTGLTKNIQYF
>TRBV7-9|.|17
CASSWDRGAERGNTIYF
>TRBV6-5|.|13
CASRPGQPTPQYF
>TRBV18|.|14
CASSRSTENTEAFF
>TRBV18|once|14
CASSPPPGYNEQFF
>TRBV28|.|14
CASTGAPTTGELFF
>TRBV6-5|.|15
CASRGETGGSYEQYF
>TRBV25-1|once|14
CASSESLTIGELFF
>TRBV7-2|.|12
CASSLSGYEQYF
>TRBV5-4|.|16
CASSSKDGTGSWGYTF
>TRBV5-1|.|16
CASSFGGQGSTGELFF
>TRBV19|.|12
CATGQTGQPQHF
>TRBV7-8|.|13
CASSLGEGREQFF
>TRBV19|.|13
CASSISLRETQYF
>TRBV25-1|once|12
CASSAAASGYTF
>TRBV18|.|15
CASSPPAVQNTEAFF
>TRBV28|.|11
CASLSGNTIYF
>TRBV28|.|12
CASSRGYTEAFF
>TRBV27|.|16
CASSLSWGTGQETQYF
>TRBV11-3|once|14
CASSLEGGRNEQFF
>TRBV10-2|.|14
CARAKGDITYEQYF
>TRBV28|.|12
CASRTGTPRWYF
>TRBV28|.|14
CANSKEGSSLFYTF
>TRBV7-6|.|16
CASSLGGRGGNYEQYF
>TRBV11-3|.|15
CASSLDGKTGGRAFF
>TRBV6-1|few|13
CASSEFGAQPQHF
>TRBV18|.|14
CASSPPGQRNEQFF
>TRBV6-6|.|13
CASTTDGSYEQYF
>TRBV9|.|14
CASSAGGLVNEQYF
>TRBV5-6|.|14
CASSLVGANEKLFF
>TRBV21-1|.|16
CASSPVEPKGTGELFF
>TRBV7-9|.|12
CASRSGSGELFF
>TRBV11-2|.|13
CASSLPSGGEQYF
>TRBV5-4|.|13
CASSRDSTDTQYF
>TRBV7-2|.|14
CASSPGLAASEQYF
>TRBV5-5|.|15
CASSLTSESYIEQFF
>TRBV15|.|18
CATSSRRSGSRASYEQYF
>TRBV28|.|14
CASSLGTGGTEAFF
>TRBV19|.|15
CASSWGPRGGEKLFF
>TRBV6-6|.|16
CASSSPQGAGNQPQHF
>TRBV28|.|14
CASTLRGPPAEQYF